One T cell receptor (beta chain) is described in this entry. As to time point: patch test 1, 2 weeks after DPC sensitization. As to treatment: therapeutic diphenylcyclopropenone sensitization with weekly scalp DPC. These data belong to a study of human T cells and chemical hapten exposure. V was cut by 1 base and J by 7 bases, with 16 bases left in between. CDR1 is PRHDT and CDR2 is FYEKMQ in the germline V gene (reference sequence). This CDR3 region has 15 residues. Original processing notes: From approximately 21,000 to 630,000 TCRs were found per sample, with a median of 95,638. TCRdb re-analysed the RACE reads in MiXCR, keeping a single row per CDR3 protein. The V and J calls were determined by TCRdb, not by the authors. The sample lists around 190,000 distinct CDR3 sequences, 20% to 25% seen once, with roughly 6.7% in the top ten.

This sequence joins TRBV13 and TRBJ1-2; D gene unclear. This TCR came from a woman in her forties or fifties with alopecia areata. Some clones in this sample may be carry-over from other donors' samples. Specimen: whole blood, collected in connection with sensitization to the hapten diphenylcyclopropenone (DPC). CDR3 bases: TGTGCCAGCAGCTTAGTTGGAACATTACGAGCTGGCTACACCTTC. It translates to CASSLVGTLRAGYTF.